The rows below give T cell receptor beta chains drawn from one sample of a study of cytomegalovirus exposure and HLA in healthy donors. Measured with immunoSEQ multiplex PCR; TCRdb has only the in-frame clones, and not every one. The sample holds a few hundred thousand clones, 92% seen once. Sequencing used PBMCs. The source is a girl aged 2 to 10 in good health and CMV-seronegative. Both conserved end residues are part of each CDR3.

TRBV7-9	TRBJ1-1	CASSLAGGKVNTEAFF
TRBV15	TRBJ1-5	CATSYRDRDHQPQHF
TRBV6-5	TRBJ2-7	CASSDNTLYEQYF
TRBV7-9	TRBJ2-5	CASSPRRVGGQETQYF
TRBV7-2	TRBJ2-5	CASRLTSGRGETQYF
TRBV5-8	TRBJ2-1	CASSLAPAGGNNEQFF
TRBV10-1	TRBJ1-5	CANHRGNQPQHF
TRBV7-8	TRBJ1-1	CASSSDRVNTEAFF
TRBV28	TRBJ2-3	CASSFPGLVGTDTQYF
TRBV10-1	TRBJ2-3	CASNTGGLGGTDTQYF
TRBV19	TRBJ1-5	CASSPQTGSGNQPQHF
TRBV11-1	TRBJ2-7	CASSLVPSGEQYF
TRBV7-9	TRBJ2-1	CSSSLENRESGEQFF
TRBV5-6	TRBJ1-4	CASSFQLATNEKLFF
TRBV4-2	TRBJ2-5	CASSLRTSGLQETQYF
TRBV6-1	TRBJ1-5	CASSEVPRGQPQHF
TRBV6-5	TRBJ2-3	CASSYSRVPSIDTQYF
TRBV7-2	TRBJ1-2	CASSLARDRVVYGYTF
TRBV2	TRBJ2-1	CASSEGGRSYNEQFF
TRBV1	TRBJ1-3	CTSSQDGGGRGSGNTIYF
TRBV7-9	TRBJ2-3	CASSRTSGRGNTQYF
TRBV28	TRBJ1-2	CASRTGAYEGYTF
TRBV4-2	TRBJ2-3	CASSQGLAGEFRTDTQYF
TRBV21-1	TRBJ2-7	CASSPREGPSYEQYF
TRBV4-1	TRBJ1-2	CASSQGLGQGNLYGYTF
TRBV7-2	TRBJ2-1	CASSPGGNEQFF
TRBV6-5	TRBJ2-3	CASSFSGGAGDTQYF
TRBV7-8	TRBJ2-3	CASSANTDTQYF
TRBV5-5	TRBJ1-2	CASSLAPGEGSYGYTF